A single sample gave rise to the 17 T cell receptor beta chains below, sequenced in a study of shared clonotypes between healthy human individuals. This table comes from immunoSEQ multiplex PCR, and its TCRdb copy is limited to in-frame clones, with some not included. The top ten hold roughly 0.13% of the sample, which has under 2,500,000 clones, roughly 95% seen once. The sequencing input was naive CD4+ T cells sorted from blood. Indicated subset: CD45RA+ positively selected. These receptors all come from a young man in good health.

V is TRBV18 and J is TRBJ2-5; 10 bases map to TRBD2. The junction had 12 bases not matched to a gene; V was cut back by 1 base and J by 4 bases. This CDR3 is built from 18 residues. Per germline, CDR1 KGHSH and CDR2 LQKENI. CDR3 DNA: TGTGCCAGCTCACCACTTGAACTAGCGGGGAGCTTAGGAGAGACCCAGTACTTC. Translated: CASSPLELAGSLGETQYF. The full variable domain, in which reference TRBV18 and TRBJ2-5 provide the parts outside the CDR3, is NAGVMQNPRHLVRRRGQEARLRCSPMKGHSHVYWYRQLPEEGLKFMVYLQKENIIDESGMPKERFSAEFPKEGPSILRIQQVVRGDSAAYFCASSPLELAGSLGETQYFGPGTRLLVL.

V gene TRBV6-5 combines with J gene TRBJ2-4; the D call may be TRBD1 or TRBD2 (5 bases each). V gave up 3 bases and J gave up 3 bases, with 12 bases separating them. CDR3 length: 15 amino acids. In germline, CDR1 is MNHEY, CDR2 SVGAGI. In DNA form, the CDR3 reads TGTGCCAGCAGTTATGGGGGTGGGATCAAAAACATTCAGTACTTC. This sequence encodes CASSYGGGIKNIQYF.

The chain links TRBV6-1 to TRBJ2-7, with 10 nucleotides matching TRBD1. Germline values: CDR1 MNHNS, CDR2 SASEGT. V lost 1 base, J lost 3 bases, and 3 bases stayed unmatched. The CDR3 has 15 amino acids. CDR3 region: CASSEGTGGFYEQYF. CDR3 nucleotide sequence: TGTGCCAGCAGTGAAGGGACAGGGGGGTTCTACGAGCAGTACTTC.

In its sample, this clone was seen once. The chain recombines TRBV4-1 with TRBJ1-5, with 7 bases identical to TRBD1. This CDR3 spans 15 amino acids. From germline, CDR1 is MGHRA and CDR2 YSYEKL. V lost 1 base, J lost 6 bases, and 6 bases stayed unmatched. The DNA of the CDR3 is TGCGCCAGCAGCCAAGGGGCCGAGGGGGCTCAGCCCCAGCATTTT. Translating it yields CASSQGAEGAQPQHF.

This chain links TRBV5-8 with TRBJ1-5, with D hard to call. The CDR3 is 15 amino acids. Germline loops: CDR1 SGHTS, CDR2 YDEGEE. V lost 0 bases and J 1 base, leaving 8 bases between the germline ends. The CDR3 sequence is CASSLVTGSNQPQHF. The DNA for the CDR3 is TGTGCCAGCAGCTTGGTAACGGGAAGCAATCAGCCCCAGCATTTT.

The chain couples TRBV6-5 to TRBJ2-3, with TRBD2 matching 7 bases. V was clipped by 7 bases and J by 0 bases; unmatched bases: 4. This CDR3 contains 14 residues. CDR1 is MNHEY and CDR2 is SVGAGI in the germline V gene. For the CDR3, the DNA is TGTGCCAGCATACCAGCGGGAAGCACAGATACGCAGTATTTT. This codes for CASIPAGSTDTQYF.

This chain joins TRBV7-6 and TRBJ1-4; TRBD1 matches at 7 bases. The germline gives CDR1 SGHVS, CDR2 FNYEAQ. The CDR3 is 16 amino acids. V shed 1 base and J 2 bases; nucleotides not matched to a gene: 4. CDR3 loop: CASSLGQGGTNEKLFF. The CDR3 DNA is TGTGCCAGCAGCTTAGGGCAGGGGGGGACTAATGAAAAACTGTTTTTT.

About this clone: Other DNA sequences from this sample encode an identical CDR3 as well. The DNA for the CDR3 is TGCGCCAGCAGCCCGGATGGTAATCAGCCCCAGCATTTT. Its translation is CASSPDGNQPQHF. V and J are TRBV5-1 and TRBJ1-5; D gene unclear. From germline, CDR1 is SGHRS and CDR2 YFSETQ. This CDR3 has 13 residues. The ends were cut back, 4 bases at V and 4 bases at J, with 9 bases in the middle.

This clone was counted only a few times. The sample carries other DNA sequences with the same CDR3. The V and J genes are TRBV5-1 and TRBJ2-7, with D perhaps matching TRBD2 (5 bases). Looked up from germline, CDR1 is SGHRS and CDR2 is YFSETQ. V lost 2 bases to trimming and J lost 7 bases, with 13 bases between them. The CDR3 is 13 amino acids. In nucleotides, the CDR3 is TGCGCCAGCAGCTTAGACTCCCGGGGAGAGCAGTACTTC. Its translation is CASSLDSRGEQYF.

This chain connects TRBV7-2 to TRBJ2-1; possible D gene TRBD2, 5 bases. With 10 bases removed from V and 6 bases from J, the gap between germline ends came to 22 bases. The germline gives CDR1 SGHTA, CDR2 FQGNSA. The CDR3 is 15 amino acids. This CDR3 is CATTTGAWVLNEQFF. CDR3 bases: TGTGCCACGACTACGGGCGCTTGGGTTCTCAATGAGCAGTTCTTC.

J is TRBJ2-2 and V is TRBV6-5; no reliable D call. Germline V gene data show CDR1 as MNHEY and CDR2 as SVGAGI. The CDR3 covers 13 residues. Trimming pared 5 bases from V and 7 bases from J, leaving 11 bases between. CDR3 sequence (DNA): TGTGCCAGCAGTGGGCAGTTAGGCGGGGAGCTGTTTTTT. As protein: CASSGQLGGELFF.

The chain carries TRBV5-4 and TRBJ2-5; D is undetermined. This CDR3 is 14 amino acids long. Per the germline V gene, CDR1 is SGHNT and CDR2 is YYREEE (reference sequence). The V gene lost 3 bases and the J gene lost 0 bases, with 9 bases spanning the gap. In DNA form, the CDR3 reads TGTGCCAGCAGCTCTTCAGCGTACCAAGAGACCCAGTACTTC. This codes for CASSSSAYQETQYF.

This clone has only a few counts. The rearrangement joins TRBV4-1 to TRBJ1-2, with D uncertain. Looked up from germline, CDR1 is MGHRA and CDR2 is YSYEKL. The V end lost 4 bases, the J end lost 2 bases, and 11 bases lay between the germline ends. CDR3 length: 14 residues. In nucleotides, the CDR3 is TGCGCCAGCAGCCTCCCCGGCGGCAACTATGGCTACACCTTC. It specifies CASSLPGGNYGYTF.

This chain joins TRBV18 and TRBJ2-2, with D unresolved. The CDR3 is 13 residues long. V lost 2 bases and J 1 base, leaving 2 bases between the germline ends. CDR1 is KGHSH, CDR2 LQKENI, per germline. The CDR3: CASSPENTGELFF. CDR3 coding DNA: TGTGCCAGCTCACCAGAGAACACCGGGGAGCTGTTTTTT. The whole variable domain, filled in from reference TRBV18 and TRBJ2-2, reads NAGVMQNPRHLVRRRGQEARLRCSPMKGHSHVYWYRQLPEEGLKFMVYLQKENIIDESGMPKERFSAEFPKEGPSILRIQQVVRGDSAAYFCASSPENTGELFFGEGSRLTVL.

The CDR3 bases are TGTGCCATCAGTGCAGACAGGGCAAATCAGCCCCAGCATTTT. Residues: CAISADRANQPQHF. This chain uses TRBV10-3 with TRBJ1-5, with 7 nucleotides matching TRBD1. Trimming cost V 4 bases and J 4 bases; bases outside gene matches: 4. The V gene's germline CDR1 is ENHRY and CDR2 SYGVKD. The CDR3 is 14 residues long.

The chain is built from TRBV6-1 and TRBJ2-7; possible D gene TRBD1, 6 bases. The CDR3 has 12 residues. Deletions cut 6 bases from V and 12 bases from J, with 18 bases between. CDR1 and CDR2 (germline): MNHNS, SASEGT. The CDR3: CASSRTAMFGYF. The CDR3 region has the DNA TGTGCCAGCAGCCGGACAGCCATGTTTGGGTACTTC.

The chain is built from TRBV7-9 and TRBJ2-7; maybe TRBD1 (5 bases). Trimming left V 5 bases short and J 5 bases short, with 16 bases between. Germline V gene lookup returns CDR1 SEHNR and CDR2 FQNEAQ (reference sequence). The CDR3 covers 14 residues. CDR3 nucleotide sequence: TGTGCCAGCAGCATTACTACAGGATCCCACGAGCAGTACTTC. This sequence encodes CASSITTGSHEQYF.